The clone carrying this TCR beta chain has at least ten counts. The target antigen is unknown. Unique molecular identifiers featured in how the TCRbeta library was prepared. Via MiXCR, TCRdb re-called the PCR reads, giving one row per CDR3 protein. The sample consists of roughly 350,000 distinct CDR3 sequences, 15% to 20% of them appearing once. This CDR3 spans 16 amino acids. The junction had 12 bases not matched to a gene; V was cut back by 2 bases and J by 8 bases. Germline CDR1 SGHTA, CDR2 FQGNSA. These data are taken from a study of T-cell reconstitution after alpha-beta-depleted transplantation in children. General observations from the study: There were some patients whose high TCRbeta diversity at day 60 came from surviving recipient T cells and thymic progenitors.

The TCR sequence derives from a male patient aged 2-15 years who had a stem cell transplant for acute lymphoblastic leukemia, so the T cells may come from the graft donor. The material sequenced was PBMCs, mostly from graft donor cells, taken 360 days after TCRalphabeta/CD19-depleted stem cell transplant. The genes are TRBV7-2 and TRBJ2-1; 7 nucleotides line up with TRBD1. The CDR3 nucleotides are TGTGCCAGCAGCTTACCCTTCGACAGGGCAGGGGATGAGCAGTTCTTC. It codes for CASSLPFDRAGDEQFF.